What follows is one T cell receptor (beta chain) and its context. This specimen comes from a study of monozygotic twins with inflammatory bowel disease. CDR1 and CDR2 (germline): WSHSY, SAAADI. The CDR3 totals 12 residues. Each CDR3 protein gets one entry in TCRdb, which reprocessed the 5' RACE reads and gives no DNA. The sample yields about 210,000 distinct CDR3 sequences, of which the top ten take up around 7.6%. This clonotype was obtained from a human donor with ulcerative colitis or Crohn's disease, or a healthy co-twin of an affected twin (not recorded which). This chain connects TRBV10-2 to TRBJ1-5. The sequencing sample was made of blood. The CDR3 sequence: CASRDGNQPQHF.